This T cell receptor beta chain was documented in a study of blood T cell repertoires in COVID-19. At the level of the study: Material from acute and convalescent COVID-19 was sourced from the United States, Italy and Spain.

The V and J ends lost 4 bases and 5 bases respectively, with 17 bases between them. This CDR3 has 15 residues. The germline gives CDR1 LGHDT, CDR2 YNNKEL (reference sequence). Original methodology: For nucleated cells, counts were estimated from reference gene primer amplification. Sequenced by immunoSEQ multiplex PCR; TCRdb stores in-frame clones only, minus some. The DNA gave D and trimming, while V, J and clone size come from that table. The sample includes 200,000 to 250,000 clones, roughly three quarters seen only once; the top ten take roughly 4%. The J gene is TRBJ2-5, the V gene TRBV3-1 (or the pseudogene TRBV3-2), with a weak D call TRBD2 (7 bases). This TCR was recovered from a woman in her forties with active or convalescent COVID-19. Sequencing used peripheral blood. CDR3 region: CASSLAPGGQETQYF. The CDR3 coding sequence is TGTGCCAGCAGCCTAGCCCCGGGGGGCCAGGAGACCCAGTACTTC.